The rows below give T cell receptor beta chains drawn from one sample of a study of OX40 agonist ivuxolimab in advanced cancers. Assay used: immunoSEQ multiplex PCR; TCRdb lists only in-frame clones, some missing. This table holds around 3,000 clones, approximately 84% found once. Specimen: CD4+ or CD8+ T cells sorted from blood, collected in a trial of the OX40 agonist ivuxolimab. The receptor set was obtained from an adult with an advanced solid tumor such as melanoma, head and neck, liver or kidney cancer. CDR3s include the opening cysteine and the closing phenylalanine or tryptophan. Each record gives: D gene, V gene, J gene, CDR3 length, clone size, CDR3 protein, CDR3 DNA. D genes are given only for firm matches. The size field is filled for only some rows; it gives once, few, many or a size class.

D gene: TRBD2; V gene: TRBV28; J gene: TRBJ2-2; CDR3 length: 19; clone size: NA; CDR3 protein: CASSLPGTSGRAEAGELFF; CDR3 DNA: TGTGCCAGCAGTCTACCGGGGACTAGCGGGAGGGCCGAAGCCGGGGAGCTGTTTTTT
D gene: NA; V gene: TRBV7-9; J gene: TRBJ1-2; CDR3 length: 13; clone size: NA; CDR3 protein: CASSDPGLSGYTF; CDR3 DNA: TGTGCCAGCAGCGATCCGGGGTTGTCTGGCTACACCTTC
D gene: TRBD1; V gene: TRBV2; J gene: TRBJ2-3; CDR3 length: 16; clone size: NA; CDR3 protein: CASSMYPGGVSDTQYF; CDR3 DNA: TGTGCCAGCAGTATGTACCCAGGGGGCGTCTCAGATACGCAGTATTTT
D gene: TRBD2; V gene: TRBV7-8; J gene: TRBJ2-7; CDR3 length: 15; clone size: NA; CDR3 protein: CASSSATSPPGEQYF; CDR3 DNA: TGTGCCAGCAGCTCGGCGACTAGCCCTCCCGGCGAGCAGTACTTC
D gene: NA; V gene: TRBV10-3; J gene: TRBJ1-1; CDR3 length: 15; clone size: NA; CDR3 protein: CATQGGAGQNTEAFF; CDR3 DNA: TGTGCCACCCAAGGGGGGGCCGGGCAGAACACTGAAGCTTTCTTT
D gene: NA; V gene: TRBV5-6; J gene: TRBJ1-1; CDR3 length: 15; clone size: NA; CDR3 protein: CASSLDRAADTEAFF; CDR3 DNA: TGTGCCAGCAGCTTGGACCGGGCGGCGGACACTGAAGCTTTCTTT
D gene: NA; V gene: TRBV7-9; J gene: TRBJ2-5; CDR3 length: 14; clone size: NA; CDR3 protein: CASSSQEFAETQYF; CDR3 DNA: TGTGCCAGCAGCTCACAAGAGTTTGCAGAGACCCAGTACTTC
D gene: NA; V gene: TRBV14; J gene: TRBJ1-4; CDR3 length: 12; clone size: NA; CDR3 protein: CASGGDGEKLFF; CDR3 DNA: TGTGCCAGCGGGGGGGACGGAGAAAAACTGTTTTTT
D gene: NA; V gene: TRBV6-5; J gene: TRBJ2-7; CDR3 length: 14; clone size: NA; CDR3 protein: CASSTGTVTYEQYF; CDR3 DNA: TGTGCCAGCAGTACCGGGACTGTAACCTACGAGCAGTACTTC
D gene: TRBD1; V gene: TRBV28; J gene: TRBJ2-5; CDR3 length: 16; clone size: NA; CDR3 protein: CASSLTGGQGAETQYF; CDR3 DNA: TGTGCCAGCAGTTTAACGGGTGGCCAGGGGGCTGAGACCCAGTACTTC
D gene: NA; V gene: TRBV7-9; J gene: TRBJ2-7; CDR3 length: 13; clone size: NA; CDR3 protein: CASSGGDLYEQYF; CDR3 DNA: TGTGCCAGCAGCGGAGGGGACCTCTACGAGCAGTACTTC
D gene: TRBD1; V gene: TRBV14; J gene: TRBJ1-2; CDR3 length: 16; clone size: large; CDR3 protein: CASSQAGTGKGYGYTF; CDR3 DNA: TGTGCCAGCAGCCAAGCTGGGACAGGGAAGGGCTATGGCTACACCTTC
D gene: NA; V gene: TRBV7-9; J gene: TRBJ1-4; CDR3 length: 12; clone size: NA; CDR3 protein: CASSLVVEKLFF; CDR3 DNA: TGTGCCAGCAGCTTAGTAGTCGAAAAACTGTTTTTT
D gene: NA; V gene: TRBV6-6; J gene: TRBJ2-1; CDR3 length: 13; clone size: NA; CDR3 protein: CASSLGPFNEQFF; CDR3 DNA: TGTGCCAGCAGTTTGGGGCCTTTTAATGAGCAGTTCTTC
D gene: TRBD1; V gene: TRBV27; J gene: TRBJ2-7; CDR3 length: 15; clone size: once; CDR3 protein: CASSERTGSNYEQYF; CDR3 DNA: TGTGCCAGCAGTGAACGGACAGGGAGTAACTACGAGCAGTACTTC
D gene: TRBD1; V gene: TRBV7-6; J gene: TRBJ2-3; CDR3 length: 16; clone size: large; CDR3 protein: CASSTTDRTSTDTQYF; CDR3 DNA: TGTGCCAGCAGCACGACGGACAGGACTAGCACAGATACGCAGTATTTT
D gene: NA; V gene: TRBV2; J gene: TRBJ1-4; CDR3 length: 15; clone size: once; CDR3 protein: CASSESPSRGEKLLF; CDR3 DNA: TGTGCCAGCAGCGAATCCCCTTCCCGGGGTGAAAAACTGCTTTTT
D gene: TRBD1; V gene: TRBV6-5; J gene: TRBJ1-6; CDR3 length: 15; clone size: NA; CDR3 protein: CASSVRDSPISPLHF; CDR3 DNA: TGTGCCAGCAGTGTCCGGGACAGTCCGATTTCACCCCTCCACTTT
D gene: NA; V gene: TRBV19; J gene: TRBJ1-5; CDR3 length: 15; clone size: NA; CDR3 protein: CASREDISSQSAQHF; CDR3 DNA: TGTGCCAGTAGAGAGGACATCTCCTCGCAATCGGCCCAGCATTTT
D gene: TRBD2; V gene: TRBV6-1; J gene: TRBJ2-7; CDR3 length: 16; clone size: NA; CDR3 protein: CASSEDASGSSYEQYF; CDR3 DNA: TGTGCCAGCAGTGAGGATGCTAGCGGGAGTTCTTACGAGCAGTACTTC
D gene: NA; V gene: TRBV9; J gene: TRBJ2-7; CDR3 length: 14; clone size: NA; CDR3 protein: CASSVGGALGEQYF; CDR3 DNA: TGTGCCAGCAGCGTAGGGGGGGCTCTCGGCGAGCAGTACTTC
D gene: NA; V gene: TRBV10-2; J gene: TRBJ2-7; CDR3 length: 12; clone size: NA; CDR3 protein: CASSESSYEQYF; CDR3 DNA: TGCGCCAGCAGCGAGAGCTCCTACGAGCAGTACTTC
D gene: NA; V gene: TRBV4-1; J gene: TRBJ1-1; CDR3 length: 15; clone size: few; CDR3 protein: CASSAGLQGYTEAFF; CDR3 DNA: TGCGCCAGCTCGGCGGGTCTTCAGGGGTACACTGAAGCTTTCTTT
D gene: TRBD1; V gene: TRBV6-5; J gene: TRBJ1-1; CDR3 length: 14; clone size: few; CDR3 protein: CASSYGQGGTEAFF; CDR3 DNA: TGTGCCAGCAGTTACGGACAGGGAGGCACTGAAGCTTTCTTT
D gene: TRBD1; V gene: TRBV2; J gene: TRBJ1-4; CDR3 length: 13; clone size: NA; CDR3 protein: CASSEPGGEKLFF; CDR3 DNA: TGTGCCAGCAGTGAACCAGGGGGAGAAAAACTGTTTTTT
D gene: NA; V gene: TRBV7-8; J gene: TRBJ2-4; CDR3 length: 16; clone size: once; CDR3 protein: CASSAQRSTAKNIQYF; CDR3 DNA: TGTGCCAGCAGCGCGCAAAGGTCGACGGCCAAAAACATTCAGTACTTC
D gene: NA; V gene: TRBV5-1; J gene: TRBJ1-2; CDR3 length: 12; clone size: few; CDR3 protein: CASSLDGWRYTF; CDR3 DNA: TGCGCCAGCAGCTTGGATGGGTGGCGCTACACCTTC
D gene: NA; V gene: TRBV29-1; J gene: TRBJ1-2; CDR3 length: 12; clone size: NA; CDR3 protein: CSVEVPRGPSTF; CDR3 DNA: TGCAGCGTTGAAGTTCCACGGGGGCCGTCCACCTTC
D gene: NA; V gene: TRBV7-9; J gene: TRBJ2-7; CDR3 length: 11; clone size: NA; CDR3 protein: CASSYDAEQYF; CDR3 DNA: TGTGCCAGCAGTTATGACGCCGAGCAGTACTTC
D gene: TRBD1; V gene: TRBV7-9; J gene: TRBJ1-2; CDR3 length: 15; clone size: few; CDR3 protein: CASSLADRGAYGYTF; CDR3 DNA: TGTGCCAGCAGCTTAGCCGACAGGGGGGCCTATGGCTACACCTTC
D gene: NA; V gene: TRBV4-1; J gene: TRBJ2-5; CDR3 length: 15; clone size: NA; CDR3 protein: CASSRSGGLQETQYF; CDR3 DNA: TGCGCCAGCAGCCGGAGTGGGGGGTTGCAAGAGACCCAGTACTTC
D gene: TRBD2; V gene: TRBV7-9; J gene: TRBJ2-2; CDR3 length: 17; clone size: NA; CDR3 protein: CASSLAWTSGTTGELFF; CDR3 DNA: TGTGCCAGCAGCTTAGCCTGGACTAGCGGGACCACCGGGGAGCTGTTTTTT
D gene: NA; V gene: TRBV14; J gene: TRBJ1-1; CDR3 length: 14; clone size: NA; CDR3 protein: CASSPLGTNTEAFF; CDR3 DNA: TGTGCCAGCAGCCCTCTCGGGACGAACACTGAAGCTTTCTTT
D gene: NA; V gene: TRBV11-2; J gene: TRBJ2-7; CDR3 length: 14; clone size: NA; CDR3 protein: CASSSAGFSYEQYF; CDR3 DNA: TGTGCCAGCAGCTCCGCAGGGTTTTCCTACGAGCAGTACTTC
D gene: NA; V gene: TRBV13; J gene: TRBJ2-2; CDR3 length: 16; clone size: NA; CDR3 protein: CASSLFGVANTGELFF; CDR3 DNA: TGTGCCAGCTCCTTATTCGGGGTCGCGAACACCGGGGAGCTGTTTTTT
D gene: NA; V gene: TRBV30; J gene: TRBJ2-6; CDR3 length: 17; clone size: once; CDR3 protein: CAWSLWERSSGANVLTF; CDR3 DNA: TGTGCCTGGAGCCTATGGGAGCGGTCCTCTGGGGCCAACGTCCTGACTTTC
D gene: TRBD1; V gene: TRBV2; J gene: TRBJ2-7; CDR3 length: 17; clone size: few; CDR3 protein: CASSEETIGTGTYEQYF; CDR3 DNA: TGTGCCAGCAGTGAGGAGACCATCGGGACAGGGACCTACGAGCAGTACTTC
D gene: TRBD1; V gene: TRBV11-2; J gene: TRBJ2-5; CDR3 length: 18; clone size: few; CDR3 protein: CASSFVFYPGTGEETQYF; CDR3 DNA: TGTGCCAGCAGCTTTGTGTTCTACCCGGGGACAGGAGAAGAGACCCAGTACTTC
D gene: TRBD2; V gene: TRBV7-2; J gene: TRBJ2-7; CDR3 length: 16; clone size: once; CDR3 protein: CASSYVSGRSYERPYF; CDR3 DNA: TGTGCCAGCAGCTACGTTAGCGGGAGAAGTTACGAGCGGCCGTACTTC
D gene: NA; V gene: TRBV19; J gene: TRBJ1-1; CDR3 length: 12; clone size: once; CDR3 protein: CASSNRGAEAFF; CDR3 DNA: TGTGCCAGTAGTAATCGTGGCGCTGAAGCTTTCTTT
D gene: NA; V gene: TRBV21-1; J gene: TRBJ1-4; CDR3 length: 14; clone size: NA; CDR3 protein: CASSKGRPNEKLFF; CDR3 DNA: TGTGCCAGCAGCAAAGGGAGGCCTAATGAAAAACTGTTTTTT
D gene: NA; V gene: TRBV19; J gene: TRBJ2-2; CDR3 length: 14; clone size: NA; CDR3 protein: CASSIPQGGRELFF; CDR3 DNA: TGTGCCAGTAGTATTCCCCAGGGGGGGAGAGAGCTGTTTTTT